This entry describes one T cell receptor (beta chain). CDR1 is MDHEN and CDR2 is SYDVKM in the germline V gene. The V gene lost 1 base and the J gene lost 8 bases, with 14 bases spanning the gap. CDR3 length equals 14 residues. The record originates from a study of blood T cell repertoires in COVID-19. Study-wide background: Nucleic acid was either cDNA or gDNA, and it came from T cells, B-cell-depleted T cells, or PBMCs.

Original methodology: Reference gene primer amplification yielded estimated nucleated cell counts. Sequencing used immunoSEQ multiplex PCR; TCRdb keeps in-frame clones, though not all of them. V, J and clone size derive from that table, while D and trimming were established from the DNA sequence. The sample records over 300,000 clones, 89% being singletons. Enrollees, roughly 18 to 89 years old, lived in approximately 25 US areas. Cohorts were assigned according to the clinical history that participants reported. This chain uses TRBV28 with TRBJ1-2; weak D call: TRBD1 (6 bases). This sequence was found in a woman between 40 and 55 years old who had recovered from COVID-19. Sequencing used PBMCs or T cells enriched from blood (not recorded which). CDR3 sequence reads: CASSLYRDRGGYTF. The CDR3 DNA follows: TGTGCCAGCAGTTTATACAGGGACCGAGGGGGCTACACCTTC.